This T cell receptor (beta chain) was sequenced during a study of regulatory T cells in long-lasting Graves disease. Looking at the study overall: Over 5 years on antithyroid drugs plus positive TSH receptor antibodies marked Graves' disease as persistent.

Notes on this clonotype: Its cognate antigen is unknown.

The V gene's germline CDR1 is DFQATT and CDR2 SNEGSKA (reference sequence). This CDR3 has 17 residues. Trimming left V 0 bases short and J 1 base short, with 16 bases between. With iRepertoire HTBI primers and Arm-PCR of CDR3 regions, TCR beta libraries were built. Authors' processing steps: Segment identification across samples yielded 50 to 80 TRBV and more than twelve TRBJ segments. TCRdb used MiXCR to reprocess the multiplex PCR reads, holding one entry per CDR3 protein. TCRdb assigned the V and J calls; the authors' analysis was not used. The sample lists around 400,000 distinct CDR3 sequences, around 24% occurring once. Time point given: persistent/refractory GD, antithyroid drugs over 5 years with positive TRAb. Isolated PBMC RNA provided the starting material for the TCR library. Overall study results and limits: Persistent cases favored TRBV28, TRBJ1-2 and TRBJ2-5. Tissue studied was limited to peripheral blood, excluding thyroid tissue.

The sequence was collected from a female donor with Graves disease. This chain uses TRBV20-1 with TRBJ2-4; D perhaps matches TRBD2 (6 bases). The sample consisted of peripheral blood mononuclear cells (PBMCs), taken when the disease was refractory, from a patient treated with antithyroid drugs. The CDR3 here is CSAREVGPGVAKNIQYF. DNA for the CDR3: TGCAGTGCTAGAGAAGTTGGCCCGGGAGTGGCCAAAAACATTCAGTACTTC.